This T cell receptor beta chain was captured by sequencing in a study of T-cell reconstitution after alpha-beta-depleted transplantation in children. This clonotype was seen a few times. TCRbeta library preparation incorporated unique molecular identifiers. TCRdb called the PCR reads again in MiXCR, with one record for every CDR3 protein. The sample records approximately 420,000 distinct CDR3 sequences, 11% being singletons. Germline CDR1 is DFQATT and CDR2 is SNEGSKA (reference sequence). V was clipped by 0 bases and J by 1 base, with 8 bases between them. The CDR3 totals 14 residues. This clonotype originated in a human donor who donated a stem cell graft to a child with acute myeloid leukemia. The J gene is TRBJ2-3, the V gene TRBV20-1; TRBD1 might be the D (6 bases). The material was PBMCs from the stem cell graft donor, obtained from the stem cell graft. CDR3 coding DNA: TGCAGTGCTAGAGATACAGGGCGCACAGATACGCAGTATTTT. Translation: CSARDTGRTDTQYF.